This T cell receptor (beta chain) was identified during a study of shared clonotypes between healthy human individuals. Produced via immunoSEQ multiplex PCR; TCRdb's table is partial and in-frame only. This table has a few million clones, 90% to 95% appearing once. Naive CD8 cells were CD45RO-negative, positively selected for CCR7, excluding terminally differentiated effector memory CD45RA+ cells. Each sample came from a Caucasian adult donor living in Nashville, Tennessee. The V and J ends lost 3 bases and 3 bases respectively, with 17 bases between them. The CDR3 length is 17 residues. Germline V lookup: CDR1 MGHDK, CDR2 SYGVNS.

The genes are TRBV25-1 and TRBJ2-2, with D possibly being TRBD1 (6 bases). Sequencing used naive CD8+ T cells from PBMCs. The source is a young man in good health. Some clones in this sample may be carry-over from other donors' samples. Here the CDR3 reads CASSDHRTATDTGELFF. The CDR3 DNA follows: TGTGCCAGCAGTGACCATCGGACAGCCACGGACACCGGGGAGCTGTTTTTT.